This T cell receptor (beta chain) comes out of a study of T cells in tuberculosis. Sequenced by immunoSEQ multiplex PCR; TCRdb stores in-frame clones only, minus some. The table has about 30,000 clones, 92% seen once. Time point indicated: new active TB diagnosis, blood taken before or within 7 days of starting treatment. Trimming took 8 bases from V and 7 from J; bases not matched to a gene: 9. Per germline, CDR1 LNHDA and CDR2 SQIVND (reference sequence). The CDR3 extends over 14 amino acids. The chain carries TRBV19 and TRBJ2-1, with 9 bases lining up with TRBD1. The receptor was derived from an adult with tuberculosis. The starting material was PBMCs, obtained at tuberculosis diagnosis. CDR3 residues: CASVRTGASNEQFF. The CDR3 DNA is TGTGCCAGTGTCAGGACAGGGGCGTCGAATGAGCAGTTCTTC.